These T cell receptor beta chains were read from a single sample in a study of vaccination effects on CD4 cells after COVID-19. What these receptors recognize is not known. Only in-frame clones appear in the TCRdb table, and some are missing; sequencing was by immunoSEQ multiplex PCR. Of approximately 20,000 clones in the sample, 70% to 75% were seen once. Sequenced material: CD4+ T cells from PBMCs cultured with SARS-CoV-2 spike peptides, taken before COVID-19 vaccination. These receptors originate from a human donor who had a prior SARS-CoV-2 infection. CDR3s include the opening cysteine and the closing phenylalanine or tryptophan. The order of the fields is D gene, clone size, J gene, V gene, CDR3 DNA, CDR3 protein. The D gene is left open where the match is weak. The size field is filled for only some rows; it gives once, few, many or a size class.

D: .; size: .; J: TRBJ1-3; V: TRBV3-1/TRBV3-2; DNA: TGTGCCAGCAGCCAATCCGTTACAGGATACTCTGGAAACACCATATATTTT; CDR3: CASSQSVTGYSGNTIYF
D: .; size: few; J: TRBJ2-4; V: TRBV19; DNA: TGTGCCAGTAGTATACGGGCCCAGGGAGACATTCAGTACTTC; CDR3: CASSIRAQGDIQYF
D: .; size: .; J: TRBJ2-2; V: TRBV5-1; DNA: TGCGCCAGCAGCCTATTGGGCGGGACCGGGGAGCTGTTTTTT; CDR3: CASSLLGGTGELFF
D: .; size: few; J: TRBJ1-2; V: TRBV6-5; DNA: TGTGCCAGCTCGGGTAGGGGCAACTATGGCTACACCTTC; CDR3: CASSGRGNYGYTF
D: .; size: .; J: TRBJ2-2; V: TRBV4-2; DNA: TGTGCCAGCACCCCAACGCCAGGCGGGGTAACCGGGGAGCTGTTTTTT; CDR3: CASTPTPGGVTGELFF
D: .; size: .; J: TRBJ2-3; V: TRBV4-3; DNA: TGCGCCAGCAGCCAAGTGGGAGGGGGTACAGATACGCAGTATTTT; CDR3: CASSQVGGGTDTQYF
D: .; size: .; J: TRBJ1-2; V: TRBV4-1; DNA: TGCGCCAGCAGCCAAGTTGCTTCCAGAATTGGCTACACCTTC; CDR3: CASSQVASRIGYTF
D: .; size: .; J: TRBJ1-2; V: TRBV12-3/TRBV12-4; DNA: TGTGCCAGCAGTTTATATGGGGGCTACACCTTC; CDR3: CASSLYGGYTF
D: .; size: .; J: TRBJ1-1; V: TRBV7-2; DNA: TGTGCCAGCAGCTTAGCCCCCAGGGCAGGGGACGCTTTCTTT; CDR3: CASSLAPRAGDAFF
D: TRBD2; size: .; J: TRBJ2-2; V: TRBV5-1; DNA: TGCGCCAGCACTGGACTAGCGGGAGGGACCGGGGAGCTGTTTTTT; CDR3: CASTGLAGGTGELFF
D: .; size: .; J: TRBJ2-3; V: TRBV20-1; DNA: TGCAGTGCCGGTTATGTCGATACGCAGTATTTT; CDR3: CSAGYVDTQYF
D: TRBD1; size: .; J: TRBJ2-7; V: TRBV27; DNA: TGTGCCAGCAGTGCAGGGGACAGACTATACGAGCAGTACTTC; CDR3: CASSAGDRLYEQYF